This T cell receptor (beta chain) was obtained from a study of shared clonotypes between healthy human individuals. TCRdb's copy holds only in-frame clones and misses some; the assay was immunoSEQ multiplex PCR. The data hold about 1 million clones, with approximately 76% observed a single time. V was shortened by 5 bases and J by 3 bases, with 15 bases between the two germline ends. Looked up from germline, CDR1 is MNHNS and CDR2 is SASEGT. CDR3 length: 15 residues. This clonotype originated in a man younger than 35 in good health. The J gene is TRBJ2-3, the V gene TRBV6-1; weak D call: TRBD2 (5 bases). Sample: memory CD4+ T cells sorted from blood. The subset denotes: CD45RA-negative fraction. In DNA, the CDR3 is TGTGCCAGCAGTCTCTCGGGGATGGGGACAGATACGCAGTATTTT. This codes for CASSLSGMGTDTQYF.